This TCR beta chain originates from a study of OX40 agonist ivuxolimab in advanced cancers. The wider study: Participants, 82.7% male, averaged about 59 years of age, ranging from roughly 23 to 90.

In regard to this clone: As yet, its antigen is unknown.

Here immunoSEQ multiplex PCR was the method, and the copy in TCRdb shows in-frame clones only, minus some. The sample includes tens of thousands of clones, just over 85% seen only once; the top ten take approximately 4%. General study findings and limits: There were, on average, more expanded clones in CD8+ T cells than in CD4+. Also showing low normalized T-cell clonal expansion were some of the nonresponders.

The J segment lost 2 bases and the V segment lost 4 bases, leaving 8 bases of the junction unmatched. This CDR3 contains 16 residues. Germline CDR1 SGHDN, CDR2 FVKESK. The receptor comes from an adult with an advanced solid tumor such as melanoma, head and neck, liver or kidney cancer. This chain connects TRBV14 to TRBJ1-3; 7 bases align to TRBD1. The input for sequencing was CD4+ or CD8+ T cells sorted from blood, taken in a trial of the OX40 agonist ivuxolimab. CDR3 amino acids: CASSRLQGTAGNTIYF. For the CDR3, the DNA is TGTGCCAGCAGCCGTCTACAGGGGACAGCTGGAAACACCATATATTTT.